The 25 T cell receptor beta chains reported below all come from one sample, sequenced in a study of shared clonotypes between healthy human individuals. Data came from immunoSEQ multiplex PCR; TCRdb stores just in-frame clones and leaves some out. The table records over a million clones, approximately 80% of them present only once. Sequencing was done on a sample of memory CD4+ T cells from PBMCs. Subset meaning: CD45RA-negative fraction. The origin of the receptors is a man aged 18-30 years in good health. Some clones in this sample may be carry-over from other donors' samples.

The chain couples TRBV18 to TRBJ1-1; no reliable D call. CDR1 is KGHSH and CDR2 is LQKENI in the germline V gene. V shed 6 bases and J shed 4 bases, with 12 bases lying between them. The CDR3 consists of 13 residues. The chain's CDR3 is CASSVDESTEAFF. DNA of the CDR3: TGTGCCAGCTCGGTGGATGAGAGCACTGAAGCTTTCTTT.

CDR3 protein: CASSLVAGGASTDTQYF. Here the CDR3 DNA reads TGCGCCAGCAGCTTGGTGGCAGGGGGTGCTAGCACAGATACGCAGTATTTT. V gene TRBV5-1 combines with J gene TRBJ2-3; 7 bases map to TRBD1. With 0 bases clipped from V and 0 bases from J, the junction kept 7 bases outside the gene matches. The germline V gene has CDR1 SGHRS and CDR2 YFSETQ. The CDR3 runs to 17 residues.

V and J are TRBV19 and TRBJ1-4; maybe TRBD1 (5 bases). Trimming cost V 9 bases and J 0 bases, with 23 bases left between them. The CDR3 is made up of 18 amino acids. Germline V CDR1 and CDR2: LNHDA, SQIVND (reference sequence). CDR3 nucleotide sequence: TGTGCCAGCCATCCTCTTGGGGGGGGTTTTGCAACTAATGAAAAACTGTTTTTT. This gives the protein CASHPLGGGFATNEKLFF.

This clone was observed a single time. The rearrangement uses TRBV28 and TRBJ2-1; TRBD2 is a possible D gene (5 bases). The CDR3 length is 13 residues. Germline V gene data show CDR1 as MDHEN and CDR2 as SYDVKM. V shed 2 bases and J shed 5 bases, with 7 bases lying between them. CDR3 amino acids: CASSLRTDNEQFF. CDR3 DNA sequence: TGTGCCAGCAGTTTACGGACTGACAATGAGCAGTTCTTC.

This clone occurred a few times. The rearrangement uses TRBV6-1 and TRBJ1-1; D remains ambiguous. V lost 6 bases and J lost 1, with 9 bases in between. Germline assignment: CDR1 MNHNS and CDR2 SASEGT. The CDR3 has 13 amino acids. The CDR3 reads CASRIVGNTEAFF. CDR3 in DNA: TGTGCCAGCAGGATTGTTGGGAACACTGAAGCTTTCTTT.

This clone was detected once. The chain couples TRBV10-3 to TRBJ2-3, with 10 bases that match TRBD2. This CDR3 is built from 15 residues. In germline, CDR1 is ENHRY, CDR2 SYGVKD. The J segment lost 6 bases and the V segment lost 3 bases, leaving 6 bases of the junction unmatched. CDR3 sequence reads: CAISDSGGTGDTQYF. In DNA form, the CDR3 reads TGTGCCATCAGTGATAGCGGGGGGACTGGGGATACGCAGTATTTT.

This clone showed up just a few times. V gene TRBV2 combines with J gene TRBJ1-2, with D possibly matching TRBD1 (5 bases). V was clipped by 6 bases and J by 13 bases, with 18 bases between them. The CDR3 length is 12 residues. Germline lookup yields CDR1 SNHLY and CDR2 FYNNEI. CDR3 DNA sequence: TGTGCCAGCAGGGAGGGGACGGACCGTCCCACCTTC. This encodes CASREGTDRPTF.

A few counts support this clone. In the same sample, other DNA sequences code for this CDR3. The chain recombines TRBV30 with TRBJ1-1; D not certain. This CDR3 region has 11 residues. The germline CDR1 and CDR2 sequences are GTSNPN and SVGIG (reference sequence). V lost 5 bases and J 3 bases, leaving 7 bases between the germline ends. CDR3 protein: CAWSFDTEAFF. As DNA, the CDR3 is TGTGCCTGGTCTTTTGACACTGAAGCTTTCTTT.

A word on this clone: Distinct nucleotide sequences in the sample also encode this CDR3. The V gene is TRBV5-1, the J gene TRBJ2-2, with D perhaps being TRBD1 or TRBD2 (5 bases each). Germline values: CDR1 SGHRS, CDR2 YFSETQ. The CDR3 runs 15 residues. V was cut by 4 bases and J by 3 bases, with 13 bases left in between. CDR3 coding DNA: TGCGCCAGCAGCCTAACTGGGGGTTACACCGGGGAGCTGTTTTTT. This sequence encodes CASSLTGGYTGELFF.

The rearrangement links TRBV19 to TRBJ2-1; 11 nucleotides agree with TRBD2. The CDR3 has 15 amino acids. The V gene's germline CDR1 is LNHDA and CDR2 SQIVND (reference sequence). The junction had 10 bases not matched to a gene; V was cut back by 10 bases and J by 5 bases. The CDR3 nucleotides are TGTGCCACTATCCTCGGGACTAGCGGACACAATGAGCAGTTCTTC. Translation gives CATILGTSGHNEQFF. The full variable domain, rest sourced from reference TRBV19 and TRBJ2-1, is DGGITQSPKYLFRKEGQNVTLSCEQNLNHDAMYWYRQDPGQGLRLIYYSQIVNDFQKGDIAEGYSVSREKKESFPLTVTSAQKNPTAFYLCATILGTSGHNEQFFGPGTRLTVL.

The V and J genes are TRBV5-8 and TRBJ1-2; D not certain. V dropped 6 bases and J dropped 4 bases, with 13 bases sitting between them. From germline, CDR1 is SGHTS and CDR2 YDEGEE. There are 13 residues in the CDR3. CDR3 sequence reads: CASNPRKTYGYTF. CDR3 nucleotides: TGTGCCAGCAATCCACGAAAGACCTATGGCTACACCTTC.

The V and J genes are TRBV5-1 and TRBJ1-1, with no clear D. The ends were cut back, 1 base at V and 2 bases at J, with 9 bases in the middle. The CDR3 totals 14 residues. Germline CDR1 reads SGHRS; CDR2 reads YFSETQ. The DNA for the CDR3 is TGCGCCAGCAGCTTGAAATGGAAAAACACTGAAGCTTTCTTT. Protein: CASSLKWKNTEAFF.

The chain recombines TRBV19 with TRBJ2-1, with a possible D match to TRBD1 (5 bases). Trimming removed 1 base at V and 6 bases at J, with 19 bases between. The CDR3 consists of 17 residues. Per the germline V gene, CDR1 is LNHDA and CDR2 is SQIVND (reference sequence). The DNA of the CDR3 is TGTGCCAGTAGTATAGTTCCCCGGCAGGGTGGGTCCAATGAGCAGTTCTTC. The encoded protein is CASSIVPRQGGSNEQFF.

This clone was seen only a few times. The rearrangement links TRBV28 to TRBJ2-1, with 7 bases matching TRBD2. This CDR3 region has 16 residues. J gave up 5 bases and V 2 bases, and 9 bases lay outside the gene matches. Germline assignment: CDR1 MDHEN and CDR2 SYDVKM. This chain's CDR3 is CASSLGSSGADNEQFF. The CDR3 DNA is TGTGCCAGCAGTTTAGGCTCGAGCGGGGCCGACAATGAGCAGTTCTTC.

Remarks on this clone: The same CDR3 arises from other DNA sequences in this sample as well. The chain joins TRBV7-9 to TRBJ1-2, with TRBD1 matching 7 bases. V gave up 4 bases and J gave up 4 bases; unmatched junction bases: 0. Germline CDR1 reads SEHNR; CDR2 reads FQNEAQ (reference sequence). The CDR3 is 12 residues long. The CDR3 here is CASSSGGYGYTF. The CDR3 DNA reads as TGTGCCAGCAGCTCAGGGGGCTATGGCTACACCTTC.

The V gene is TRBV28, the J gene TRBJ2-4, with D perhaps matching TRBD2 (7 bases). This CDR3 has 13 amino acids. Trimming pared 2 bases from V and 8 bases from J, leaving 10 bases between. Per germline, CDR1 MDHEN and CDR2 SYDVKM. For the CDR3, the DNA is TGTGCCAGCAGTTTACGGGGGGCGCACATTCAGTACTTC. Residues: CASSLRGAHIQYF.

The chain couples TRBV2 to TRBJ1-4, with TRBD1 matching 7 bases. V trimming: 4 bases; J trimming: 5 bases; junction bases outside the gene matches: 4. The CDR3 has 14 residues. The V gene's germline CDR1 is SNHLY and CDR2 FYNNEI. The CDR3 spells CASSARQGNEKLFF. The CDR3 DNA reads TGTGCCAGCAGTGCTAGACAGGGAAATGAAAAACTGTTTTTT.

This sequence joins TRBV7-9 and TRBJ1-3; D might be TRBD1 (6 bases). Per the germline V gene, CDR1 is SEHNR and CDR2 is FQNEAQ (reference sequence). V lost 11 bases to trimming and J lost 4 bases, with 12 bases between them. The CDR3 contains 12 residues. The CDR3 is CAAGRGGNTIYF. The CDR3 DNA is TGTGCCGCAGGGAGGGGGGGAAACACCATATATTTT.

With regard to this clone: This sample also contains other DNA sequences that code for the same CDR3. V usage is TRBV6-1 and J usage is TRBJ2-5, with D unresolved. The V gene lost 0 bases and the J gene lost 2 bases, with 4 bases spanning the gap. The V gene's germline CDR1 is MNHNS and CDR2 SASEGT. The CDR3 covers 13 residues. CDR3 residues: CASSEAGQETQYF. Here the CDR3 DNA reads TGTGCCAGCAGTGAAGCAGGGCAAGAGACCCAGTACTTC.

This clone was seen at least ten times. The rearrangement links TRBV29-1 to TRBJ2-4; D tentatively reads TRBD1 or TRBD2 (5 bases each). This CDR3 has 14 residues. Looked up from germline, CDR1 is SQVTM and CDR2 is ANQGSEA. V was cut by 4 bases and J by 8 bases, with 18 bases left in between. CDR3 coding DNA: TGCAGCGTTGGAGATGGGGGTACCCTAGACATTCAGTACTTC. Its translation: CSVGDGGTLDIQYF.

This chain connects TRBV9 to TRBJ1-2; 9 nucleotides match TRBD1. This CDR3 spans 15 amino acids. The V segment lost 1 base and the J segment 4 bases; nucleotides outside the gene matches: 5. The germline V gene has CDR1 SGDLS and CDR2 YYNGEE. This chain's CDR3 is CASSVSGTGSYGYTF. In DNA, the CDR3 is TGTGCCAGCAGCGTATCGGGGACAGGGAGCTATGGCTACACCTTC.

V gene TRBV5-1 combines with J gene TRBJ2-5; a possible D gene is TRBD2 (6 bases). There are 15 residues in the CDR3. V lost 0 bases, J lost 5 bases, and 14 bases lay in between. Germline V CDR1 and CDR2: SGHRS, YFSETQ. The CDR3 loop is CASSLAGVLGETQYF. The DNA of the CDR3 is TGCGCCAGCAGCTTGGCGGGGGTTCTAGGGGAGACCCAGTACTTC.

The chain employs TRBV5-4 and TRBJ2-4; D call uncertain. The CDR3 consists of 17 residues. V was clipped by 4 bases and J by 1 base, with 18 bases between them. Germline V CDR1 and CDR2: SGHNT, YYREEE (reference sequence). Here the CDR3 DNA reads TGTGCCAGCAGCCCCACCGGGCAGTCTTTGGCCAAAAACATTCAGTACTTC. Amino acid sequence: CASSPTGQSLAKNIQYF.

The chain employs TRBV7-9 and TRBJ2-7; TRBD2 aligns across 11 bases. Germline V gene data show CDR1 as SEHNR and CDR2 as FQNEAQ (reference sequence). The V segment lost 2 bases and the J segment 3 bases; nucleotides outside the gene matches: 0. The CDR3 length is 14 residues. The CDR3 sequence: CASSLTSGGYEQYF. The DNA of the CDR3 is TGTGCCAGCAGCTTAACTAGCGGGGGCTACGAGCAGTACTTC.

This chain uses TRBV27 with TRBJ1-1; TRBD1 matches at 7 bases. The CDR3 is 15 residues long. Per germline, CDR1 MNHEY and CDR2 SMNVEV (reference sequence). The V segment lost 7 bases and the J segment 2 bases; nucleotides outside the gene matches: 10. This CDR3 reads CASIRAGGLNTEAFF. In DNA form, the CDR3 reads TGTGCCAGCATCCGGGCAGGGGGACTCAACACTGAAGCTTTCTTT.